This TCR beta chain was observed in a study of T-cell reconstitution after alpha-beta-depleted transplantation in children listed by TCRdb under 2016. A note on the overall study: The study quantitatively tracked T-cell immune reconstitution after TCRalphabeta/CD19-depleted allogeneic hematopoietic cell transplantation in children using TCR repertoire profiling.

The library was built by means of PCR. The instrument given in TCRdb is Illumina HiSeq 2500. To normalize quantification of the TCRbeta repertoire, the TCR libraries were built with molecular barcoding that relied on unique molecular identifiers. The raw public data were reprocessed by TCRdb itself: fastp quality trimming at Q25, MiXCR clonotype calling, in-frame beta chains only. CDR3 protein duplicates are merged, each entry listing the most common genes and DNA. The sample table contains 400,000 to 500,000 distinct CDR3 sequences; only one count was recorded for about a tenth of them. The ten largest account for roughly 5.1% of the sample. The CDR3 covers 13 residues, taking in both the cysteine and the phenylalanine. Of the read, only the CDR3 DNA is kept; its 39 bases are in frame from base 1. The germline V gene (reference sequence) supplies CDR1 MNHEY and CDR2 SMNVEV. Relative to germline, V is missing 8 bases and J is missing 4 bases, with 3 bases of the junction outside any gene match.

With regard to this clonotype: The antigen this receptor binds is unknown. No base-level quality is on record; no much larger clone is a single base apart.

The source is a human donor who donated a stem cell graft to a child with acute myeloid leukemia. The specimen comprised PBMCs from the stem cell graft donor, sampled from the stem cell graft. The sequence joins TRBV27 to TRBJ1-3, with 9 bases in between that match TRBD1. The CDR3 protein is CASGDRAGNTIYF. The nucleotide sequence reads TGTGCCAGCGGGGACAGGGCAGGAAACACCATATATTTT.